These 8 T cell receptor beta chains were sequenced from one sample in a study of CD4 and CD8 cells across lung adenocarcinoma regions. TCRdb reanalysed the PCR reads using MiXCR and keeps one entry per CDR3 protein. In the table there are roughly 3,300 distinct CDR3 sequences, roughly 54% of which are singletons. The sample taken for sequencing was CD4+ T cells from the center of a lung tumor. These receptors were collected from a female donor with lung adenocarcinoma. The CD4 and CD8 labels of this study may be unreliable.

The genes are TRBV10-2 and TRBJ2-5, with 11 bases aligning to TRBD2. Trimming removed 8 bases from V and 4 bases from J; junction bases left unmatched: 0. The CDR3 extends over 12 amino acids. Germline CDR1 reads WSHSY; CDR2 reads SAAADI. CDR3 nucleotides: TGCGCCAGCCTAGCGGGAGGAGAGACCCAGTACTTC. Encoded protein: CASLAGGETQYF.

By share, this clonotype counts as medium-sized. The rearrangement links TRBV5-1 to TRBJ2-1, with TRBD2 matching 9 bases. The CDR3 is 14 amino acids. J gave up 15 bases and V 0 bases, and 10 bases lay outside the gene matches. Germline V CDR1 and CDR2: SGHRS, YFSETQ. CDR3 in DNA: TGCGCCAGCAGCTTGGATAATAGCGGGAGAGTTCTGTTCTTC. Residues: CASSLDNSGRVLFF.

In its sample, this clonotype was seen a few times. The V and J genes are TRBV6-5 and TRBJ1-3, with 7 bases identical to TRBD1. With V trimmed by 4 bases and J by 2 bases, 2 bases remained unmatched. The CDR3 covers 14 residues. Germline values: CDR1 MNHEY, CDR2 SVGAGI. The CDR3 sequence is CASSLGGTGNTIYF. CDR3 sequence (DNA): TGTGCCAGCAGTTTAGGGGGCACTGGAAACACCATATATTTT.

On this clonotype itself: Compared with germline, one end of the junction differs, possibly owing to a read error. This sequence joins TRBV10-2 and TRBJ2-5; D is perhaps TRBD1 (5 bases). Germline V gene sequence: CDR1 WSHSY, CDR2 SAAADI. CDR3 length: 15 amino acids. CDR3 sequence (DNA): TGCGCCAGCAGCGGGCAGGGTAAGTACCAAGAGACGCAGTACTTC. As protein: CASSGQGKYQETQYF.

This sequence joins TRBV7-6 and TRBJ2-3; 9 nucleotides agree with TRBD2. V gave up 2 bases and J gave up 4 bases; unmatched junction bases: 4. The CDR3 consists of 15 residues. Germline CDR1 SGHVS, CDR2 FNYEAQ. The CDR3: CASSLLAGSPDTQYF. The CDR3 DNA sequence: TGTGCCAGCAGCTTACTAGCGGGGAGTCCAGATACGCAGTATTTT.

The chain employs TRBV7-2 and TRBJ2-1; 7 bases fit TRBD2. V dropped 1 base and J dropped 10; count of bases not matched to a gene: 7. The CDR3 sequence is 14 residues long. Germline V gene data show CDR1 as SGHTA and CDR2 as FQGNSA. The CDR3 region is CASSLDPSGYEQFF. The CDR3 coding sequence is TGTGCCAGCAGCTTAGATCCTAGCGGCTACGAGCAGTTCTTC.

A few counts support this clonotype. The chain couples TRBV3-1 to TRBJ2-1; TRBD1 agrees at 9 bases. Germline V lookup: CDR1 LGHDT, CDR2 YNNKEL (reference sequence). V lost 0 bases, J lost 2 bases, and 2 bases stayed unmatched. The CDR3 spans 16 residues. The CDR3 loop reads CASSQDGQGPYNEQFF. The CDR3 nucleotides read TGTGCCAGCAGCCAAGATGGACAGGGGCCCTACAATGAGCAGTTCTTC.

V is TRBV3-1 and J is TRBJ2-3, with a tentative D call TRBD2 (5 bases). The length of the CDR3 is 14 residues. From germline, CDR1 is LGHDT and CDR2 YNNKEL (reference sequence). The V end lost 2 bases, the J end lost 4 bases, and 10 bases lay between the germline ends. CDR3 nucleotide sequence: TGTGCCAGCAGCCAATATGTGAGGGCAGATACGCAGTATTTT. Amino acid sequence: CASSQYVRADTQYF.